The T cell receptor (beta chain) described here comes from a study of cytomegalovirus exposure and HLA in healthy donors. Details on this clone: Its cognate antigen is unknown.

The germline V gene has CDR1 SGDLS and CDR2 YYNGEE. The CDR3 totals 13 residues. Losses at the gene ends were 5 bases for V and 9 bases for J; bases not matched to a gene: 9. Study-level points and caveats: Productive rates of about 87% or about 30% were seen for most TCR beta V segments in an earlier analysis. Researchers counted about 150 TCR beta chains as cytomegalovirus-associated.

PCR primers comprised 60 Vbeta and 13 Jbeta primers. Only in-frame clones appear in the TCRdb table, and some are missing; sequencing was by immunoSEQ multiplex PCR. The sample shows about 110,000 clones, 80% to 85% of them seen only once. The TCR originated in a woman aged 55-70 years in good health and CMV-seropositive. The chain employs TRBV9 and TRBJ2-7; TRBD2 aligns across 9 bases. Sequencing was done on a sample of PBMCs. CDR3 loop: CASRRAGLARQYF. The CDR3 DNA is TGTGCCAGCAGACGTGCGGGACTAGCCAGGCAGTACTTC.